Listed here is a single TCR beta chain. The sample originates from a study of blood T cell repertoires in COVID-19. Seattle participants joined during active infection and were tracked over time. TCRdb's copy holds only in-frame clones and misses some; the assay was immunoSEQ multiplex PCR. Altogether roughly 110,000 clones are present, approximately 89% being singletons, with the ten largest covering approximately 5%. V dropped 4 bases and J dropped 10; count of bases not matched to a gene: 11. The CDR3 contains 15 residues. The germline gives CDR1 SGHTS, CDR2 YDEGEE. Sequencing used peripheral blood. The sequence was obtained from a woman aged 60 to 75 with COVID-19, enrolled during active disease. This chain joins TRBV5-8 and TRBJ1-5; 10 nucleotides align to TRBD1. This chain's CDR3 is CASSPAGQGVLPQHF. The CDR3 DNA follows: TGTGCCAGCAGCCCGGCCGGACAGGGGGTCTTACCCCAGCATTTT.